A selection of T cell receptor beta chains follows, all from one sample in a study of control samples from healthy donors and cancer patients. Data came from immunoSEQ multiplex PCR; TCRdb stores just in-frame clones and leaves some out. This sample has 250,000 to 300,000 clones; about four fifths occur once, and the top ten carry roughly 15%. The source material was PBMCs. Receptors were obtained from an older woman with lung cancer. Both conserved end residues are part of each CDR3. The D gene is left open where the match is weak. The size field is filled for only some rows; it gives once, few, many or a size class.

14 - TRBJ2-7 - TRBV29-1 TGCAGCGTTGAGTCACCGGGGCTTACCTACGAGCAGTACTTC CSVESPGLTYEQYF
13 - TRBJ2-3 - TRBV5-5 TGTGCCAGCGGGACGGTGAGCACAGATACGCAGTATTTT CASGTVSTDTQYF
11 - TRBJ1-1 once TRBV6-6 TGTGCCAGCAGCCCGGGCCTCGAAGCTTTCTTT CASSPGLEAFF
13 - TRBJ1-2 - TRBV19 TGTGCCAGTAGGCTCAGGGATAACTATGGCTACACCTTC CASRLRDNYGYTF
16 - TRBJ2-1 - TRBV4-1 TGCGCCAGCAGCCTTTCACACTTCGCCCCCTACAATGAGCAGTTCTTC CASSLSHFAPYNEQFF
18 TRBD2 TRBJ2-7 - TRBV11-2 TGTGCCAGCAGCTTACGAAGCCAGCGGGGGGGGCCTTCCTACGAGCAGTACTTC CASSLRSQRGGPSYEQYF
16 TRBD2 TRBJ2-1 - TRBV28 TGTGCCAGCCGGGAACTAGCGGGATTCCGCTACAATGAGCAGTTCTTC CASRELAGFRYNEQFF
14 TRBD1 TRBJ1-1 - TRBV7-9 TGTGCCAGCAGCTTAGTCGACAGGGGGGCTGAAGCTTTCTTT CASSLVDRGAEAFF
15 - TRBJ1-6 few TRBV2 TGTGCCAGCAGTATACGGGAAGGTAGTAATTCACCCCTCCACTTT CASSIREGSNSPLHF
15 - TRBJ1-4 once TRBV9 TGTGCCAGCAGCGTAGGGGTCGGGGGGGATGAAAAACTGTTTTTT CASSVGVGGDEKLFF
15 - TRBJ1-3 - TRBV5-1 TGCGCCAGCAGCTACTCTCCGGACTCTGGAAACACCATATATTTT CASSYSPDSGNTIYF
14 TRBD1 TRBJ2-7 - TRBV6-2/TRBV6-3 TGTGCCAGCAACCCTGACAGGGCCTCCTACGAGCAGTACTTC CASNPDRASYEQYF
13 - TRBJ1-1 - TRBV6-5 TGTGCCAGCACCAAGGGGTTCCTGACTGAAGCTTTCTTT CASTKGFLTEAFF
14 - TRBJ2-1 - TRBV7-8 TGTGCCAGCAGCCGATCCGGCAGGAGGAATGAGCAGTTCTTC CASSRSGRRNEQFF
13 TRBD1 TRBJ1-4 - TRBV6-5 TGTGCCAGCAGGGACAGGGGGCCTGAAAAACTGTTTTTT CASRDRGPEKLFF
14 TRBD1 TRBJ2-7 - TRBV28 TGTGCCAGCAGCCAGCCAGGGGGCCCCTACGAGCAGTACTTC CASSQPGGPYEQYF
15 TRBD2 TRBJ2-3 - TRBV11-2 TGTGCCAGCAGCGCAACCCGGGGGGGGACAGATACGCAGTATTTT CASSATRGGTDTQYF
14 - TRBJ1-2 - TRBV5-1 TGCGCCAGCAGCATAGATACAGGGAGCTATGGCTACACCTTC CASSIDTGSYGYTF
15 TRBD1 TRBJ1-2 few TRBV9 TGTGCCAGCAGCGTTGATCCACAGGGGAACTATGGCTACACCTTC CASSVDPQGNYGYTF
13 - TRBJ2-5 - TRBV19 TGTGCCAGTAAGGAGGGGGGCCTTGAGACCCAGTACTTC CASKEGGLETQYF
14 - TRBJ2-7 - TRBV4-2 TGTGCCAGCAGCCAAGGGCGCGGCTCCTACGAGCAGTACTTC CASSQGRGSYEQYF
15 - TRBJ1-3 - TRBV7-9 TGTGCCAGCAGCTTAGGGCAGGTTTCTGGAAACACCATATATTTT CASSLGQVSGNTIYF
13 - TRBJ2-7 - TRBV12-3/TRBV12-4 TGTGCCAGCAGTTTAAACAGGGATGACGAGCAGTACTTC CASSLNRDDEQYF
14 - TRBJ1-1 once TRBV4-2 TGTGCCAGCAGCCAAGAACTCCGTGACACTGAAGCTTTCTTT CASSQELRDTEAFF